These T cell receptor beta chains were read from a single sample in a study of tumor-infiltrating lymphocytes in primary liver carcinoma. TCRdb analysed the multiplex PCR reads with MiXCR anew, one entry per CDR3 protein. The sample yields around 60,000 distinct CDR3 sequences, about 65% seen once. Sequencing was carried out using liver tumor tissue from sampling region 4. Receptors were obtained from a man between 35 and 55 years old with primary liver carcinoma and hepatitis B virus infection. Each CDR3 is given with its conserved first and last residue. D genes are given only for firm matches. A row's size may be missing; if present it is once, few, many or a size class.

TRBJ1-4 . . TRBV11-2 16 TGTGCCAGCACCAAGACTCCAGGAGGAACAAAAGAAAAACTTTTTTTT CASTKTPGGTKEKLFF
TRBJ2-7 TRBD2 . TRBV10-1 15 TGCGCCAGCACTCCTGGACTAGTAAACTCCTACGAGCAGTACTTC CASTPGLVNSYEQYF
TRBJ1-4 . . TRBV5-6 14 TGTGCCGGCAGCCAGACAGGCGCAGGGGAAAAACTGTTTTTT CAGSQTGAGEKLFF
TRBJ2-1 TRBD2 . TRBV29-1 17 TGCAGCATTGAAGTTGGGCCAGCGGGAGGGGTCTACAATGAGCAGTTCTTC CSIEVGPAGGVYNEQFF
TRBJ2-1 . many TRBV29-1 11 TGCAGCGGGGGCTCGGGAAGTGAGCAGTTCTTC CSGGSGSEQFF
TRBJ1-1 . . TRBV19 14 TGTGCCAGTAGGGCTATGGGGGGGCAAGGTGAAGCTTTCTTT CASRAMGGQGEAFF
TRBJ2-1 TRBD2 . TRBV11-2 15 TGTGCCAGCAGCCCCCAGTGGGAGGGATTGGGTGAGCAATTCTTT CASSPQWEGLGEQFF
TRBJ2-2 . . TRBV29-1 16 TGCAGCGCTGGTCGCCGGGACATGGAAAACACCGGGGAGCTGTTTTTT CSAGRRDMENTGELFF
TRBJ2-7 TRBD2 . TRBV11-2 19 TGTGCTAGCAGCTTAGCACGGCGGACTAGCGGGCACTCTATCTACGAGCAGTACTTC CASSLARRTSGHSIYEQYF
TRBJ2-2 . . TRBV10-1 19 TGCGCCAGCGGTGAACTATCAGGGATAGGGGGAAGTAACACCGGGGAGCTGTTTTTT CASGELSGIGGSNTGELFF
TRBJ2-7 TRBD2 . TRBV5-6 15 TGTGCCAGCAGCTTCATGTCTAGCGGGACGTACGAGCAGTATTTC CASSFMSSGTYEQYF
TRBJ2-1 . . TRBV30 13 TGTGCATGGACTCTAGCGACTTACAATGAGCAGTTCTTC CAWTLATYNEQFF
TRBJ2-3 . . TRBV5-8 16 TGTACCAGCAGCTTCAATAACGGGAGTGTCTCAGATACGCAGTATTTC CTSSFNNGSVSDTQYF
TRBJ2-1 TRBD2 . TRBV6-5 15 TGTGCCAGCAGCGCACTAGCGGGAATAGACAATGAGCAGTTCTTC CASSALAGIDNEQFF
TRBJ2-3 TRBD2 many TRBV7-3 15 TGTGCCAGCAGCTCGGGACTAGCGGGCACAGATACGCAGTATTTT CASSSGLAGTDTQYF
TRBJ2-1 . . TRBV28 13 TGTGCCTGCAGTTTATGGGGGGTACATGAGCATTTCTTC CACSLWGVHEHFF
TRBJ2-6 TRBD1 . TRBV6-9 17 TGTGCCAGCAGAGGGGGCGTTCGAAGCTCTGGGGCCAACGTCCTGACTTTC CASRGGVRSSGANVLTF
TRBJ1-3 . . TRBV12-3/TRBV12-4 14 TGTCCCAGCAGTCTAGCATGGGCTGGAAACACCATATATTTT CPSSLAWAGNTIYF
TRBJ2-5 . . TRBV4-1 14 TGCGCCAGTAGCCAACTGGGACTGGCAGGGACCCAGTACTTC CASSQLGLAGTQYF
TRBJ2-5 . . TRBV5-4 13 TGTGACAGCAACTTGAAGGGCCAAGAGACCCAGTACTTC CDSNLKGQETQYF
TRBJ1-3 TRBD1 few TRBV6-6 16 TGTGCCAGCAGCAGAACAACAGGGGGCACTGGAAACACCATATATTTT CASSRTTGGTGNTIYF
TRBJ1-1 . many TRBV11-2 14 TGTGCCAGCCGCACAGCCGGTTCCGTAACTGAAGCTTTCTTT CASRTAGSVTEAFF
TRBJ2-7 . once TRBV6-6 12 TGTGCTAGCCGCCCCGGAGCGGGCGAGCAATATTTC CASRPGAGEQYF
TRBJ1-2 . . TRBV6-5 16 TGTGCCAATAGTCACAACAGAAGAGGTCCTAACTATGGCTACACCTTC CANSHNRRGPNYGYTF
TRBJ2-1 . many TRBV5-4 14 TGTGCCAGCAACCTTGGAGGCGGGAACAATGAGCAATTCTTC CASNLGGGNNEQFF
TRBJ2-3 TRBD2 . TRBV6-5 17 TGTGCCAGCCACGAACATGACGGGAGGGAGGAGACAGATACGCAGTATTTT CASHEHDGREETDTQYF
TRBJ1-1 . . TRBV29-1 14 TGCAGCGTTAGTTTGAGTATCTCGAACACTGAAGCTCTCTTT CSVSLSISNTEALF
TRBJ2-7 TRBD1 . TRBV6-2/TRBV6-3 14 TGTGCCAGCAGCCTCCGGGACAGGGTCCATGAGCAGTACTTC CASSLRDRVHEQYF
TRBJ2-5 TRBD2 . TRBV11-2 16 TGTACCAGCAGCCAAACCCCTGGCGGGGGGAGAGAGACCCAGTGCTTC CTSSQTPGGGRETQCF
TRBJ2-5 . medium-sized TRBV6-5 12 TGTGCCAGCAGTTACTCACAAGAGACCCAGTACTTC CASSYSQETQYF
TRBJ2-5 . . TRBV7-9 15 TGTATCAGCAGCAGCAGGGGGGGACTCCAGGAGACCCAGTACTTC CISSSRGGLQETQYF
TRBJ2-7 TRBD1 few TRBV29-1 14 TGCAGCGTCCCAGACAGGGTGGATCAGGTTGAGTATTACTTC CSVPDRVDQVEYYF
TRBJ2-3 TRBD1 . TRBV7-9 15 TGTGCCAGCAGTCTAGGACAGGGGGCCACAGATACGCAGTATTTT CASSLGQGATDTQYF
TRBJ2-3 . many TRBV29-1 14 TGCAACGTGGGGGCCAGTGGGAGGCCAGATACGCAGTATTTT CNVGASGRPDTQYF
TRBJ2-1 TRBD2 . TRBV11-1 15 TGCGTCAGCAGTCTGACTAGCAGGCACAACAATGAGCAGTTCTTC CVSSLTSRHNNEQFF
TRBJ2-1 TRBD1 . TRBV6-1 15 TGTGCCAGCAGAGGCGGGACAGGGGGGTATAATAAGCAGTTCTTC CASRGGTGGYNKQFF
TRBJ1-4 . . TRBV7-9 14 TGTGCCAGCAGTTCGGGACGGGGAAATGAAAAACTGTTTTTT CASSSGRGNEKLFF
TRBJ2-6 TRBD2 . TRBV10-3 14 TGTTCCACTCGGGGGGAAACTGGGGCCAACGTCCTGACCTTC CSTRGETGANVLTF
TRBJ2-4 TRBD2 many TRBV6-5 17 TGTGCCAGCAGTTACTCTAGCGGGAGTAGAATGGGGAACATTCAGTACTTC CASSYSSGSRMGNIQYF
TRBJ2-5 . . TRBV7-9 16 TGTTCCAGCAGCTTAGACCGATCCCTATCGTCAGGGACCCAGTACTTC CSSSLDRSLSSGTQYF
TRBJ1-1 . . TRBV6-2/TRBV6-3 11 TGTGCCAGCAGTACGGCAGGGCCGGCTCTCTTT CASSTAGPALF
TRBJ2-5 . . TRBV5-6 16 TGTGCCAGCAGCTTGCCTGGCGGCCTAATCCGGGAGACCCAGTACTTC CASSLPGGLIRETQYF
TRBJ2-5 TRBD2 . TRBV11-2 16 TGTCCCAGCGGCCGAACTCCTGGCGGGGGGAAAGGGACCCAGTACTTC CPSGRTPGGGKGTQYF
TRBJ2-1 . . TRBV11-1 15 TGTGCCAGCAGCTTCCAGGGTCTGCTGGACAATGAGCAGTTCTTC CASSFQGLLDNEQFF
TRBJ1-2 . . TRBV12-3/TRBV12-4 14 TGTGCCAGCTACCGCCAGGGTAGAAACTATGGCCACACCTTC CASYRQGRNYGHTF
TRBJ1-1 . once TRBV5-6 12 TGTGCCAGCTGCGTACAGAGGACTGAAGCTTTCTTT CASCVQRTEAFF
TRBJ2-7 . . TRBV6-1 15 TGTACCAGCAGCCTGGGAGGCAGTACCTCCTACGAGCAGTACTTC CTSSLGGSTSYEQYF
TRBJ2-7 TRBD1 many TRBV28 14 TGTGCCAGCAGTCCGACAGGGGGACCCTACGAGCAGTACTTC CASSPTGGPYEQYF
TRBJ1-5 . . TRBV28 14 TGTGCCAGCAATTTCCAGGGAGCTACTCAGCCCCAGCATTTT CASNFQGATQPQHF
TRBJ2-1 . . TRBV24-1 14 TGTACCACCAGTGTTCTAGGGGATGGGAATGAGCAGTTCTTC CTTSVLGDGNEQFF
TRBJ2-7 . once TRBV12-3/TRBV12-4 12 TGTACCAGCAGCCTAAACCTCTACGTGCAGTACTTC CTSSLNLYVQYF
TRBJ1-2 . . TRBV29-1 10 TGCAGCGTTGACCGCTATGGCTACACCTTC CSVDRYGYTF
TRBJ2-1 . . TRBV11-2 16 TGTGTCAGCAGCTTATATCCAGAGAGCTCCTACAGTGAGCAGTTCTTC CVSSLYPESSYSEQFF